Following are 27 T cell receptor beta chains from one sample sequenced in a study of cytomegalovirus exposure and HLA in healthy donors. Libraries were prepared by immunoSEQ multiplex PCR; TCRdb keeps only in-frame clonotypes and omits some of them. The data contain approximately 280,000 clones, roughly 90% of them singletons. Input material: PBMCs. These receptors were obtained from a woman aged 18-29 years in good health and CMV-seronegative.

The chain uses TRBV28 and TRBJ1-5; a possible D gene is TRBD1 (5 bases). Trimming removed 6 bases from V and 5 bases from J, with 14 bases in between. This CDR3 region has 14 residues. CDR1 is MDHEN, CDR2 SYDVKM, per germline. The CDR3 region has the DNA TGTGCCAGCAGCCCTCAGGGAAGGGATCAGCCCCAGCATTTT. This sequence encodes CASSPQGRDQPQHF.

The rearrangement joins TRBV23-1 to TRBJ1-2; tentative D call: TRBD1 (5 bases). TRBV23-1 is known as an ORF, though its function is uncertain. The CDR3 sequence is 13 residues long. Trimming stripped 4 bases from V and 8 bases from J, with 14 bases between. The CDR3: CASSRPGDRGYTF. The CDR3 DNA sequence: TGCGCCAGCAGTCGACCGGGGGATCGAGGCTACACCTTC.

This clone appeared a single time. CDR3 sequence reads: CASSLSGSYEQYF. The DNA of the CDR3 is TGTGCCAGCAGCCTTAGCGGCTCCTACGAGCAGTACTTC. This chain joins TRBV11-2 and TRBJ2-7; a weak D match, TRBD2 (6 bases). This CDR3 has 13 amino acids. Per germline, CDR1 SGHAT and CDR2 FQNNGV. The V end lost 5 bases, the J end lost 0 bases, and 8 bases lay between the germline ends.

This chain uses TRBV28 with TRBJ2-6, with 9 bases matching TRBD1. Germline V gene data show CDR1 as MDHEN and CDR2 as SYDVKM. CDR3 length: 18 amino acids. The V and J ends lost 3 bases and 1 base, in that order; junction bases with no gene match: 7. CDR3 sequence: CASSLAGTGLSGANVLTF. The CDR3 DNA sequence: TGTGCCAGCAGTTTGGCCGGGACAGGGCTATCTGGGGCCAACGTCCTGACTTTC.

To note about this clone: This sample includes further DNA sequences coding for the same CDR3. The rearrangement joins TRBV2 to TRBJ2-2; D ambiguous. V was trimmed by 4 bases and J by 2 bases, leaving 5 bases between them. The germline V gene has CDR1 SNHLY and CDR2 FYNNEI. This CDR3 spans 13 amino acids. Here the CDR3 DNA reads TGTGCCAGCAGTGGAGAAAACACCGGGGAGCTGTTTTTT. This translates into CASSGENTGELFF.

V is TRBV19 and J is TRBJ2-7; D may be TRBD1 (6 bases). Germline V gives CDR1 LNHDA, CDR2 SQIVND (reference sequence). With 4 bases removed from V and 2 bases from J, the gap between germline ends came to 15 bases. There are 15 residues in the CDR3. The CDR3 reads CASSTLKGVAYEQYF. For the CDR3, the DNA is TGTGCCAGTAGTACCCTTAAGGGGGTCGCCTACGAGCAGTACTTC.

This chain joins TRBV28 and TRBJ1-1; 9 nucleotides line up with TRBD1. The CDR3 has 17 residues. Germline trimming cut 7 bases from V and 3 bases from J; bases unmatched to any gene: 15. CDR1 and CDR2 (germline): MDHEN, SYDVKM. Written as DNA, the CDR3 is TGTGCCAGCACCACCGGGACAGGGTACGGTGATGACACTGAAGCTTTCTTT. Translation gives CASTTGTGYGDDTEAFF. Supplemented by reference TRBV28 and TRBJ1-1, the full variable domain reads DVKVTQSSRYLVKRTGEKVFLECVQDMDHENMFWYRQDPGLGLRLIYFSYDVKMKEKGDIPEGYSVSREKKERFSLILESASTNQTSMYLCASTTGTGYGDDTEAFFGQGTRLTVV.

This chain uses TRBV28 with TRBJ1-2; possibly TRBD1 for D (5 bases). Germline V lookup: CDR1 MDHEN, CDR2 SYDVKM. Trimming removed 4 bases from V and 4 bases from J, with 19 bases in between. The length of the CDR3 is 16 residues. The CDR3 loop reads CASSWTQTPTLYGYTF. The CDR3 bases are TGTGCCAGCAGTTGGACACAAACGCCAACTCTCTATGGCTACACCTTC.

The genes are TRBV27 and TRBJ1-1; D is unclear. This CDR3 has 13 residues. The germline V gene has CDR1 MNHEY and CDR2 SMNVEV (reference sequence). The germline V and J ends were trimmed by 0 bases and 1 base, with 3 bases remaining between them. Here the CDR3 DNA reads TGTGCCAGCAGTTTATCCTGGAACACTGAAGCTTTCTTT. Translated, it gives CASSLSWNTEAFF.

The chain links TRBV28 to TRBJ1-2, with 10 bases aligning to TRBD1. This CDR3 is built from 13 residues. With V trimmed by 5 bases and J by 8 bases, 5 bases remained unmatched. Germline lookup yields CDR1 MDHEN and CDR2 SYDVKM. In DNA, the CDR3 is TGTGCCAGCAGTCTGACAGGGGGCGTAGGCTACACCTTC. Amino acids: CASSLTGGVGYTF.

The chain recombines TRBV28 with TRBJ2-7, with 7 bases lining up with TRBD2. The V and J ends lost 2 bases and 0 bases, in that order; junction bases with no gene match: 10. The CDR3 is 17 amino acids. Germline values: CDR1 MDHEN, CDR2 SYDVKM. The CDR3 coding sequence is TGTGCCAGCAGTTTACTCCCCCTAGCGGACCCCTCCTACGAGCAGTACTTC. This gives the protein CASSLLPLADPSYEQYF.

The V call is TRBV7-9, the J call TRBJ2-1; TRBD2 aligns across 11 bases. In germline, CDR1 is SEHNR, CDR2 FQNEAQ (reference sequence). Trimming took 1 base from V and 3 from J; bases not matched to a gene: 8. The CDR3 totals 18 residues. The DNA for the CDR3 is TGTGCCAGCAGCTTAGTGCCTAGCGGGAGGCAAGGCTACAATGAGCAGTTCTTC. It yields the protein CASSLVPSGRQGYNEQFF.

Details on this clone: Other DNA sequences from this sample encode an identical CDR3 as well. The chain joins TRBV9 to TRBJ2-7; tentatively, D is TRBD2 (6 bases). V was cut by 0 bases and J by 3 bases, with 7 bases left in between. The germline CDR1 and CDR2 sequences are SGDLS and YYNGEE. This CDR3 has 13 residues. CDR3 amino acids: CASSVGRDYEQYF. DNA for the CDR3: TGTGCCAGCAGCGTAGGGAGGGACTACGAGCAGTACTTC.

This clone was observed a handful of times. The chain couples TRBV6-5 to TRBJ2-7, with D possibly TRBD1 on 6 matching bases. CDR1 is MNHEY, CDR2 SVGAGI, per germline. This CDR3 is 13 amino acids long. V lost 7 bases and J 5 bases, leaving 15 bases between the germline ends. The CDR3 region has the DNA TGTGCCAGCACCCCGGGGACACCCCACGAGCAGTACTTC. This translates into CASTPGTPHEQYF.

This chain joins TRBV11-1 and TRBJ2-7; 8 bases agree with TRBD1. The CDR3 sequence is 15 residues long. V trimming: 3 bases; J trimming: 0 bases; junction bases outside the gene matches: 4. Germline loops: CDR1 SGHAT, CDR2 FQDESV (reference sequence). CDR3 bases: TGTGCCAGCAGCTTGGGACAGGCCCTCTCCTACGAGCAGTACTTC. As protein: CASSLGQALSYEQYF.

V usage is TRBV6-5 and J usage is TRBJ2-5; 8 nucleotides align to TRBD1. There are 14 residues in the CDR3. Germline V gene lookup returns CDR1 MNHEY and CDR2 SVGAGI. Trimming cost V 4 bases and J 3 bases; bases outside gene matches: 4. The CDR3 region has the DNA TGTGCCAGCAGTTCAGGGGGCGCGGAAGAGACCCAGTACTTC. The encoded protein is CASSSGGAEETQYF.

This clone was seen only a few times. The chain uses TRBV20-1 and TRBJ2-3; TRBD1 is a possible D gene (5 bases). With 3 bases removed from V and 8 bases from J, the gap between germline ends came to 9 bases. This CDR3 is 11 amino acids long. CDR1 is DFQATT, CDR2 SNEGSKA, per germline (reference sequence). The CDR3 nucleotides are TGCAGTGCTAGTCAGGGTCCTACGCAGTATTTT. This gives the protein CSASQGPTQYF.

V and J are TRBV9 and TRBJ2-3, with D possibly TRBD2 on 6 matching bases. This CDR3 has 15 residues. V was cut by 1 base and J by 2 bases, with 11 bases left in between. Germline lookup yields CDR1 SGDLS and CDR2 YYNGEE. The CDR3 DNA is TGTGCCAGCAGCGTAAGTCAGCGGGCCACAGATACGCAGTATTTT. Its protein is CASSVSQRATDTQYF.

The chain carries TRBV19 and TRBJ1-4, with D possibly being TRBD1 (6 bases). Looked up from germline, CDR1 is LNHDA and CDR2 is SQIVND (reference sequence). V was trimmed by 11 bases and J by 5 bases, leaving 24 bases between them. This CDR3 is built from 16 residues. Here the CDR3 DNA reads TGTGCCGCCGCACCTAGGGGGGGGAGATTGAATGAAAAACTGTTTTTT. Its translation: CAAAPRGGRLNEKLFF.

V usage is TRBV7-6 and J usage is TRBJ2-7; 9 bases fit TRBD1. The CDR3 runs 14 residues. V was pared by 4 bases and J by 5 bases, with 6 bases of the junction left unmatched. Germline V gives CDR1 SGHVS, CDR2 FNYEAQ. CDR3 DNA: TGTGCCAGCAGCTACCGGGACAGGGCCCACGAGCAGTACTTC. It translates to CASSYRDRAHEQYF.

The chain uses TRBV13 and TRBJ2-1; D call uncertain. The germline gives CDR1 PRHDT, CDR2 FYEKMQ (reference sequence). CDR3 length: 17 amino acids. The V gene lost 2 bases and the J gene lost 0 bases, with 14 bases spanning the gap. The CDR3 coding sequence is TGTGCCAGCAGCTTATATACTGGGCCCAGCTCCTACAATGAGCAGTTCTTC. As protein: CASSLYTGPSSYNEQFF.

The chain is built from TRBV5-1 and TRBJ2-3, with D possibly being TRBD2 (6 bases). Per germline, CDR1 SGHRS and CDR2 YFSETQ. The CDR3 has 14 residues. V lost 7 bases, J lost 3 bases, and 15 bases lay in between. The DNA of the CDR3 is TGCGCCAGCTCCCTAGGGGAGGCTACAGATACGCAGTATTTT. This translates into CASSLGEATDTQYF.

The chain recombines TRBV4-1 with TRBJ2-1; possibly TRBD2 for D (5 bases). Germline V gives CDR1 MGHRA, CDR2 YSYEKL. The ends were cut back, 0 bases at V and 1 base at J, with 13 bases in the middle. The CDR3 spans 17 residues. CDR3 coding DNA: TGCGCCAGCAGCCAAGAGGCCGAGGGCCGGTCCTACAATGAGCAGTTCTTC. This codes for CASSQEAEGRSYNEQFF.

The chain links TRBV5-1 to TRBJ2-3, with 10 bases aligning to TRBD2. V lost 2 bases and J lost 4; bases outside the gene matches: 4. The CDR3 covers 15 residues. Germline V CDR1 and CDR2: SGHRS, YFSETQ. The CDR3 loop is CASSFLAGVPDTQYF. The CDR3 region has the DNA TGCGCCAGCAGCTTCCTAGCGGGAGTCCCAGATACGCAGTATTTT.

The chain combines TRBV29-1 with TRBJ2-5, with a possible D match to TRBD2 (6 bases). Between the trimmed V and J ends, which lost 5 bases and 5 bases, there was a span of 12 bases. The CDR3 loop spans 12 amino acids. Looked up from germline, CDR1 is SQVTM and CDR2 is ANQGSEA. CDR3 sequence reads: CSVTSGVETQYF. The CDR3 DNA is TGCAGCGTTACTTCGGGGGTTGAGACCCAGTACTTC.

In the case of this clone: At one end, the junction sequence differs from germline, possibly due to a read error. The chain has TRBV7-7 and TRBJ2-5, with 8 bases fitting TRBD1. The CDR3 runs 14 residues. Germline CDR1 SSHAT, CDR2 FNYEAQ (reference sequence). The CDR3 spells CASSPSGGGETQYF. CDR3 nucleotides: TGTGCTAGCAGCCCCTCAGGGGGCGGTGAGACCCAGTACTTC.

In regard to this clone: A junction end diverges from the germline sequence, so it may reflect a read error. This chain links TRBV7-8 with TRBJ2-3; no firm D call. The CDR3 consists of 10 residues. CDR1 is SGHVS and CDR2 is FQNEAQ in the germline V gene. This chain's CDR3 is CASSLARVAW. CDR3 DNA sequence: TGTGCCAGCAGCTTAGCTCGGGTCGCTTGG. Using reference TRBV7-8 and TRBJ2-3 for the parts outside the CDR3, the full variable domain is GAGVSQSPRYKVAKRGQDVALRCDPISGHVSLFWYQQALGQGPEFLTYFQNEAQLDKSGLPSDRFFAERPEGSVSTLKIQRTQQEDSAVYLCASSLARVAWGPGTRLTVL.